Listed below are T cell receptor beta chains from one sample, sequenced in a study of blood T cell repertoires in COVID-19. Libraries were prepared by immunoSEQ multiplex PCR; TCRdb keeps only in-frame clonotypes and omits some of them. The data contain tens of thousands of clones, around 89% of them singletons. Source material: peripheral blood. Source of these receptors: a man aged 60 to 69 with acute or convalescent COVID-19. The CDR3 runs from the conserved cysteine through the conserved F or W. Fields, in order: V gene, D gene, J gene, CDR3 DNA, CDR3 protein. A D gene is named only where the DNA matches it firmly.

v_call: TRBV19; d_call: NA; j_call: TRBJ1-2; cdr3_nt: TGTGCCAGTAATCTAGCGGGAGTAGTCGGTGGCTACACCTTC; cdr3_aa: CASNLAGVVGGYTF
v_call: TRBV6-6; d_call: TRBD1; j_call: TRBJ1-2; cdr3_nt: TGTGCCAGCACGACAGGGGACTATGGCTACACCTTC; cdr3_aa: CASTTGDYGYTF
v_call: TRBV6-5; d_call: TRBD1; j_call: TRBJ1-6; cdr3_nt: TGTGCCAGCACCAGGGGGCGAGATAATTCACCCCTCCACTTT; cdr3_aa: CASTRGRDNSPLHF
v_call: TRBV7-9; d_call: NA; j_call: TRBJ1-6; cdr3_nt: TGTGCCAGCAGTGCATCTAGACCTTATAATTCACCCCTCCACTTT; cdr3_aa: CASSASRPYNSPLHF
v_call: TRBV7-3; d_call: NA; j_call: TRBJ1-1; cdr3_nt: TGTGCCAGCAGCTTAAACGGGAACACTGAAGCTTTCTTT; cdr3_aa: CASSLNGNTEAFF
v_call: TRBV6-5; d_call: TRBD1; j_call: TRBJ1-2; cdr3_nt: TGTGCCAGCAGTTACTCCTGGACAGGGGTTAACTATGGCTACACCTTC; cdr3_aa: CASSYSWTGVNYGYTF
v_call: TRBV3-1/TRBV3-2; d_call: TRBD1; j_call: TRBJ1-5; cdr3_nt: TGTGCCAGCAGCTTGAGGACAGGGGCCCCAAACAATCAGCCCCAGCATTTT; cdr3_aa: CASSLRTGAPNNQPQHF
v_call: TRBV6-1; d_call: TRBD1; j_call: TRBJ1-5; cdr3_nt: TGTGCCAGCAGTGAACCCCGACAGGGGGCGAGGGGCAATCAGCCCCAGCATTTT; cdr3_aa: CASSEPRQGARGNQPQHF
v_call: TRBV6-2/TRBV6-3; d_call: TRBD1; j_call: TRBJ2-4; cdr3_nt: TGTGCCAGCAGTCCCCCCCGGGACAGGGGGCGATTGGCCAAAAACATTCAGTACTTC; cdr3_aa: CASSPPRDRGRLAKNIQYF
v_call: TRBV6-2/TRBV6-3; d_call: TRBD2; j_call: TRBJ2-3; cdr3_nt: TGTGCCAGCAGCGATACGAGGCTAGGACTAGGGACAGATACGCAGTATTTT; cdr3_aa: CASSDTRLGLGTDTQYF
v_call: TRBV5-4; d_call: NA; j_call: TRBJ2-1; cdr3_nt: TGTGCCAGCAGCTTGGCCCTTGGGACATCCTACAATGAGCAGTTCTTC; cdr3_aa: CASSLALGTSYNEQFF
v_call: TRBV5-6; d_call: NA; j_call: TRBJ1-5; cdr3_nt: TGTGCCAGCAGCTTTAGGGGCGCCGGCAATCAGCCCCAGCATTTT; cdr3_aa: CASSFRGAGNQPQHF
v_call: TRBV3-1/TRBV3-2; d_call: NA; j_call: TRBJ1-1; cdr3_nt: TGTGCCAGCAGCCAAGTACCGGGGGGTCGAACTGAAGCTTTCTTT; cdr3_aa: CASSQVPGGRTEAFF
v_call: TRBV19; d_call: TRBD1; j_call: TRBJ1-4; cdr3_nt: TGTGCCAGTACCCCTCTCCGGGACAGGGATGAAAAACTGTTTTTT; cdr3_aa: CASTPLRDRDEKLFF
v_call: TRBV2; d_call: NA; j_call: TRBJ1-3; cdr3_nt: TGTGCCAGCTGTCGGGGGGATTGGAACACCATATATTTT; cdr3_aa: CASCRGDWNTIYF